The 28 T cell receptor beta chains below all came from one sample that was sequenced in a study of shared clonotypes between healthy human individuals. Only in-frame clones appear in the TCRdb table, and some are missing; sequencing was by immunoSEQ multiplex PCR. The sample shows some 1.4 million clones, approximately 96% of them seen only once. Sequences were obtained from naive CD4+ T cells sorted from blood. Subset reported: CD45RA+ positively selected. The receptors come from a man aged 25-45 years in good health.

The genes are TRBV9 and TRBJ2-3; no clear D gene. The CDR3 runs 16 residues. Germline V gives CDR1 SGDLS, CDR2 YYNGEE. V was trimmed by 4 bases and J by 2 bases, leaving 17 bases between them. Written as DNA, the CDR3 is TGTGCCAGCAGCCCCCAGAGTCTCCCGGCCACAGATACGCAGTATTTT. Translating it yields CASSPQSLPATDTQYF.

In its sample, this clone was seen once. The CDR3 bases are TGTGCCAGCAGTGACTCGAGTTCGGGGGCGGGAGGGTTGTTCTTC. Its protein is CASSDSSSGAGGLFF. The rearrangement uses TRBV6-4 and TRBJ2-1, with TRBD2 identical over 9 bases. CDR1 is MRHNA, CDR2 SNTAGT, per germline. The CDR3 extends over 15 amino acids. V lost 0 bases, J lost 15 bases, and 12 bases stayed unmatched.

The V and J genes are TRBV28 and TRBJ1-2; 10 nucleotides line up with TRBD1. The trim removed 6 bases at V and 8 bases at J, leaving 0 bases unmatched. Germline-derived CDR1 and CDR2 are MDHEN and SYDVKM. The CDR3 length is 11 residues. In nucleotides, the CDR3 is TGTGCCAGCAGGACAGGGGGCGGCTACACCTTC. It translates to CASRTGGGYTF.

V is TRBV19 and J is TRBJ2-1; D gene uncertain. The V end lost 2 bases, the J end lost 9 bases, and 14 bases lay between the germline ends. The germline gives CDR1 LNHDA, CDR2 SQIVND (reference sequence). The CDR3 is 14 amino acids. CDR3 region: CASSISPRVGEQFF. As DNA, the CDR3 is TGTGCCAGTAGTATATCCCCCCGGGTGGGTGAGCAGTTCTTC.

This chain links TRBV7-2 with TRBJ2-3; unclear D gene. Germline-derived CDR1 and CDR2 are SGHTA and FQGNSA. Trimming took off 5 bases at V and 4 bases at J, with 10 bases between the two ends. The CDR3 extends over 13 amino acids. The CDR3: CASSPRDSDTQYF. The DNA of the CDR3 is TGTGCCAGCAGCCCCCGTGACTCAGATACGCAGTATTTT.

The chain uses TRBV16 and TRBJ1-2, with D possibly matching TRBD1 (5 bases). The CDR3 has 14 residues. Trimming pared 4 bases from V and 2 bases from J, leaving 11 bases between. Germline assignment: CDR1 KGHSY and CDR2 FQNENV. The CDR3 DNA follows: TGTGCCAGCAGCCCCGGGACGGAGAACTATGGCTACACCTTC. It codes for CASSPGTENYGYTF. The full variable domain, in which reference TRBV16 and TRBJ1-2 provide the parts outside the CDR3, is GEEVAQTPKHLVRGEGQKAKLYCAPIKGHSYVFWYQQVLKNEFKFLISFQNENVFDETGMPKERFSAKCLPNSPCSLEIQATKLEDSAVYFCASSPGTENYGYTFGSGTRLTVV.

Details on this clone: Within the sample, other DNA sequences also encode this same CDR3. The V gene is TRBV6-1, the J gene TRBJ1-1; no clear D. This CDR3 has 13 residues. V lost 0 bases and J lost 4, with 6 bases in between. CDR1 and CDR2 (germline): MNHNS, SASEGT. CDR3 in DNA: TGTGCCAGCAGTGAAGCTCGCGGCACTGAAGCTTTCTTT. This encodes CASSEARGTEAFF.

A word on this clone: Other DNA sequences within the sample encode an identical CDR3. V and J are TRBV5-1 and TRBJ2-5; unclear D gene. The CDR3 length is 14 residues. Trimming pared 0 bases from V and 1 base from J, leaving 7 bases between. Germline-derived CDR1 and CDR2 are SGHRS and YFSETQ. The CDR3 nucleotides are TGCGCCAGCAGCTTGGGGCTGGTCCAAGAGACCCAGTACTTC. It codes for CASSLGLVQETQYF.

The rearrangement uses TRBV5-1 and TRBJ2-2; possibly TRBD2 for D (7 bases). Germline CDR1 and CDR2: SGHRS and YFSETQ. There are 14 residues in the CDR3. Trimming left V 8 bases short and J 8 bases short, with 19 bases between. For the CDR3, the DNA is TGCGCCAGTCAACAGGGACCCGGGAGGGGGGAGCTGTTTTTT. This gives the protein CASQQGPGRGELFF.

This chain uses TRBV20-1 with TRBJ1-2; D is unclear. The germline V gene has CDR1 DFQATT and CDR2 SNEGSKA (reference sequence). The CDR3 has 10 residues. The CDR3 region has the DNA TGCATATATACCGACTATGGCTACACCTTC. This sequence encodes CIYTDYGYTF.

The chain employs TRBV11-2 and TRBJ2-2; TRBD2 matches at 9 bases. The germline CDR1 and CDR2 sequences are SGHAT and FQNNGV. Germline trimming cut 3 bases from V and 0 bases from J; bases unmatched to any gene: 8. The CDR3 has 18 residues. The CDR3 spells CASSFFPSGAANTGELFF. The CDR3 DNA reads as TGTGCCAGCAGCTTCTTTCCTAGCGGGGCCGCGAACACCGGGGAGCTGTTTTTT.

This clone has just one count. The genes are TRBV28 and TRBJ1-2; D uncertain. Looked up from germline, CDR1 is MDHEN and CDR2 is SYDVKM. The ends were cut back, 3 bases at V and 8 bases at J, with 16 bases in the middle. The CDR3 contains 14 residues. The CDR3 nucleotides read TGTGCCAGCAGTTTCGGTCAGACCTATCGAGGCTACACCTTC. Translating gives CASSFGQTYRGYTF.

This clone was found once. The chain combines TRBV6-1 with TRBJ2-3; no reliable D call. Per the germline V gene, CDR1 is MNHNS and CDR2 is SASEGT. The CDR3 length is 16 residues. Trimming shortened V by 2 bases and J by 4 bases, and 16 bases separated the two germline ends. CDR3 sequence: CASSESKTPWADTQYF. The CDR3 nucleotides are TGTGCCAGCAGTGAATCAAAGACGCCATGGGCAGATACGCAGTATTTT.

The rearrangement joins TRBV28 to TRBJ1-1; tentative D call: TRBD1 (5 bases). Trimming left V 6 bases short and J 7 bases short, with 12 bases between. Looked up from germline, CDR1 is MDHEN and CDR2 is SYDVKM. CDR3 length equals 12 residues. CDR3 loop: CASSLPGHEAFF. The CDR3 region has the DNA TGTGCCAGCAGCCTGCCGGGGCATGAAGCTTTCTTT.

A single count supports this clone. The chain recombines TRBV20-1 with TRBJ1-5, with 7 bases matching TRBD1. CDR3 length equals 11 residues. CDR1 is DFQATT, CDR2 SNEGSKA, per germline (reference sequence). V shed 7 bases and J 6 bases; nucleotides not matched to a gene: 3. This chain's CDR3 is CSGGGSQPQHF. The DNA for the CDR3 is TGCAGTGGAGGGGGCAGTCAGCCCCAGCATTTT.

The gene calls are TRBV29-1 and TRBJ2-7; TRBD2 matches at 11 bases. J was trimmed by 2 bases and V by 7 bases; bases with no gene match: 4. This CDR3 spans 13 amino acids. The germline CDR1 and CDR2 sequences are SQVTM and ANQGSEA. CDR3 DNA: TGCAGCGCCGTAGCGGGAGGGCCCTACGAGCAGTACTTC. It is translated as CSAVAGGPYEQYF.

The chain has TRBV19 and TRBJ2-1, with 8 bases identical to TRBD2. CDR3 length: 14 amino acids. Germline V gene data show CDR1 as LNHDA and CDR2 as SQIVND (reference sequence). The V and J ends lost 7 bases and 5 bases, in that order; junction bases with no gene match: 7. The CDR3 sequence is CASKWSSGNNEQFF. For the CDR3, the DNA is TGTGCCAGTAAATGGAGTAGCGGGAACAATGAGCAGTTCTTC.

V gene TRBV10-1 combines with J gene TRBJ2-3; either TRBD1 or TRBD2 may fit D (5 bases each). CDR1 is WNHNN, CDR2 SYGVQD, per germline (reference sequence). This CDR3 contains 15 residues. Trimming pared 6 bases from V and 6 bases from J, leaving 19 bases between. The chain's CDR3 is CASRGNRVRDDTQYF. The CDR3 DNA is TGCGCCAGCAGAGGAAACAGAGTCCGGGACGATACGCAGTATTTT.

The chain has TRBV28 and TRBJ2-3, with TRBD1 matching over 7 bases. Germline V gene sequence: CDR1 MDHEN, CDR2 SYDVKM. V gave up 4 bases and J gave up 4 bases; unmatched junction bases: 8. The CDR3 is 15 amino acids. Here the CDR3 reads CASSSPGQYPDTQYF. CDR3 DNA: TGTGCCAGCAGTTCTCCGGGACAGTACCCAGATACGCAGTATTTT. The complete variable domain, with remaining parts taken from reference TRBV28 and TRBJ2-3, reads DVKVTQSSRYLVKRTGEKVFLECVQDMDHENMFWYRQDPGLGLRLIYFSYDVKMKEKGDIPEGYSVSREKKERFSLILESASTNQTSMYLCASSSPGQYPDTQYFGPGTRLTVL.

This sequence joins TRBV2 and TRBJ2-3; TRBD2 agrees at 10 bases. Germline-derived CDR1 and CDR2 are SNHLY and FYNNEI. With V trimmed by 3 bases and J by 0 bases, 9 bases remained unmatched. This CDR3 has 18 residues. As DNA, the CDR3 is TGTGCCAGCAGTGATGAGACTAGCGGGTACTCTAGCACAGATACGCAGTATTTT. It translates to CASSDETSGYSSTDTQYF.

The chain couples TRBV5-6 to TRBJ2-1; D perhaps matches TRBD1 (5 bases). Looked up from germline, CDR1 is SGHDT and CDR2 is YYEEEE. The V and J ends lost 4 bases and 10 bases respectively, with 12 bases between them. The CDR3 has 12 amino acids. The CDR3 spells CASSGQGFEQFF. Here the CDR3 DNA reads TGTGCCAGCAGCGGTCAGGGTTTCGAGCAGTTCTTC.

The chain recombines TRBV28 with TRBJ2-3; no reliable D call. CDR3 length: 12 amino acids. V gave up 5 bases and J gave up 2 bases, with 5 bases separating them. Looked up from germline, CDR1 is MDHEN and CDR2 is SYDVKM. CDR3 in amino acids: CASSTPTDTQYF. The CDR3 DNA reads TGTGCCAGCAGTACCCCCACAGATACGCAGTATTTT.

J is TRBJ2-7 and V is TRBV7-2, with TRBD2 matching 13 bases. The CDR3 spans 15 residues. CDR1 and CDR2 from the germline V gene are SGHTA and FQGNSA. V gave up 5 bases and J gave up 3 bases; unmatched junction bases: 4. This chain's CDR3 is CASSTGLAGIYEQYF. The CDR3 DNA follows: TGTGCCAGCAGCACGGGACTAGCGGGGATCTACGAGCAGTACTTC.

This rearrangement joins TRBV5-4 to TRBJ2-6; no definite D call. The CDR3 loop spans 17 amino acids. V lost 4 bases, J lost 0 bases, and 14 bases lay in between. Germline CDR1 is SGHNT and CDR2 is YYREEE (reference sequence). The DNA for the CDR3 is TGTGCCAGCAGCCTCCGGACGGGCAACTCTGGGGCCAACGTCCTGACTTTC. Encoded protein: CASSLRTGNSGANVLTF.

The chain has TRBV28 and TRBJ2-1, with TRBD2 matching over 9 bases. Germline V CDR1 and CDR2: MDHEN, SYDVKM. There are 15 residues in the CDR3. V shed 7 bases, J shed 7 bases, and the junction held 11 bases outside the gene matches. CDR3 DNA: TGTGCCAGCAACTATTTAGCGGGAGTGAGGAATGAGCAGTTCTTC. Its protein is CASNYLAGVRNEQFF.

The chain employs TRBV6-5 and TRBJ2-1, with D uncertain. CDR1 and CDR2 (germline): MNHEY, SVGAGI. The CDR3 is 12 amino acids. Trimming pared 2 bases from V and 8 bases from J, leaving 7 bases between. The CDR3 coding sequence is TGTGCCAGCAGTTACCACGGGTATGAGCAGTTCTTC. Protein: CASSYHGYEQFF.

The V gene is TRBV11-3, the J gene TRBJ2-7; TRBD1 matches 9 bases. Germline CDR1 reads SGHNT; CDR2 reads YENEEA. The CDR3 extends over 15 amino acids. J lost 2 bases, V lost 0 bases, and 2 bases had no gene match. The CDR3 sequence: CASSLDGTGPYEQYF. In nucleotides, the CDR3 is TGTGCCAGCAGCTTAGATGGGACAGGGCCCTACGAGCAGTACTTC.

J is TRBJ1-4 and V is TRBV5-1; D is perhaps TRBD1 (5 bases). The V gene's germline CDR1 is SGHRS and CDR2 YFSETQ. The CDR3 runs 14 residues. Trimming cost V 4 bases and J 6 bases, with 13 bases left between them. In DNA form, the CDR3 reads TGCGCCAGCAGCCCGGACACTACCGATGAAAAACTGTTTTTT. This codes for CASSPDTTDEKLFF.